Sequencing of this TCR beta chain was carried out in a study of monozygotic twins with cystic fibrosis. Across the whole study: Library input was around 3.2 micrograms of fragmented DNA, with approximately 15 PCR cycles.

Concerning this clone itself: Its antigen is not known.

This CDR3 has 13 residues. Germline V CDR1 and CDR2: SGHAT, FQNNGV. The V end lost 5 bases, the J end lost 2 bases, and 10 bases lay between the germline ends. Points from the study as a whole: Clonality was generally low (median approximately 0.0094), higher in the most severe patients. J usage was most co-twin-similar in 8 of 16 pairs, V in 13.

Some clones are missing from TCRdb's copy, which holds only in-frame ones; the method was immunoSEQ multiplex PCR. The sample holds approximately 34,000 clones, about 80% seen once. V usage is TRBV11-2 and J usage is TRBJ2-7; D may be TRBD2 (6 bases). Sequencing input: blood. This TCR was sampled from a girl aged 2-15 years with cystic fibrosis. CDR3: CASSRGGAYEQYF. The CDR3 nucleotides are TGTGCCAGCAGCAGGGGCGGGGCCTACGAGCAGTACTTC.